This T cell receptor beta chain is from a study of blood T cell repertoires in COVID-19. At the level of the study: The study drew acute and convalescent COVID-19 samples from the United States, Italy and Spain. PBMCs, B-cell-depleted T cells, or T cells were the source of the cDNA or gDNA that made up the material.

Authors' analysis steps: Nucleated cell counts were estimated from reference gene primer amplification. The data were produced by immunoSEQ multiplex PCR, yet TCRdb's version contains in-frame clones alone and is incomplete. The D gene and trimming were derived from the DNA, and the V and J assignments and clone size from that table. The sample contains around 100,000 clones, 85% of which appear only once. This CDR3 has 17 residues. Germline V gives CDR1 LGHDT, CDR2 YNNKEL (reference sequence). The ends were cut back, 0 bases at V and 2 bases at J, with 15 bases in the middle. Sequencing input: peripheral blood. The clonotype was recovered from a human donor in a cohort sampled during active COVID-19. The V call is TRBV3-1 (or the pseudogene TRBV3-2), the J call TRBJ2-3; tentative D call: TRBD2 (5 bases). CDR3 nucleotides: TGTGCCAGCAGCCAAGATTACCCCCCGGGGAACACAGATACGCAGTATTTT. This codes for CASSQDYPPGNTDTQYF.